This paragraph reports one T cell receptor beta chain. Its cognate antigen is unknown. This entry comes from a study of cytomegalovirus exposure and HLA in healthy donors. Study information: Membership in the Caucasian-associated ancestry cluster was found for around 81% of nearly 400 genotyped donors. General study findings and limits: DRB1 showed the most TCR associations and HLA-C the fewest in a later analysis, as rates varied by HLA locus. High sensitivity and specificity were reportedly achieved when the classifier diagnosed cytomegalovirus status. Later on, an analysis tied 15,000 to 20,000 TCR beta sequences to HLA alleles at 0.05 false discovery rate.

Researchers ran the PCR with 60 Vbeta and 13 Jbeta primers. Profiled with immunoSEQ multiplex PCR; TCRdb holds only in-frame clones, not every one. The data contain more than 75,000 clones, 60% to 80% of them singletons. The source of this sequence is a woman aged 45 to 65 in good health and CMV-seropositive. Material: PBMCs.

The CDR3 sequence: CSVTAGVSDTQYF. The DNA for the CDR3 is TGCAGCGTCACAGCAGGGGTGTCAGATACGCAGTATTTT. V usage is TRBV29-1 and J usage is TRBJ2-3; D may be TRBD1 (6 bases). V was clipped by 6 bases and J by 4 bases, with 14 bases between them. From germline, CDR1 is SQVTM and CDR2 ANQGSEA. The CDR3 contains 13 residues.